This T cell receptor beta chain appears in the sequencing data of a study of blood T cells in healthy people across ages. Study-wide context: Capture via template switching afforded approximately one barcoded beta molecule per two T cells.

Together with a sample-barcoded 5' primer, a J-beta primer mix was included in a second PCR lasting about 6 to 11 cycles. TCRdb re-called the 5' RACE reads with MiXCR, one entry per CDR3 protein. Among some 560,000 distinct CDR3 sequences listed, about 27% were seen once. The CDR3 spans 12 residues. The germline CDR1 and CDR2 sequences are MNHEY and SVGAGI. V shed 7 bases and J shed 9 bases, with 16 bases lying between them. These same data were also listed under a study on T cells of mothers and their children. That study adds: Study donors consisted of a few healthy Caucasian mothers and their six children. A second PCR was performed with the M1S primer. This primer added sample barcodes and 2-4 random nucleotides.

This TCR was sampled from a boy younger than 10 in good health. The sequencing sample was made of blood. The chain couples TRBV6-5 to TRBJ2-7, with D possibly being TRBD2 (6 bases). The CDR3 protein is CASTNDGGTQYV. CDR3 DNA sequence: TGTGCCAGCACCAACGATGGGGGGACGCAGTACGTC.